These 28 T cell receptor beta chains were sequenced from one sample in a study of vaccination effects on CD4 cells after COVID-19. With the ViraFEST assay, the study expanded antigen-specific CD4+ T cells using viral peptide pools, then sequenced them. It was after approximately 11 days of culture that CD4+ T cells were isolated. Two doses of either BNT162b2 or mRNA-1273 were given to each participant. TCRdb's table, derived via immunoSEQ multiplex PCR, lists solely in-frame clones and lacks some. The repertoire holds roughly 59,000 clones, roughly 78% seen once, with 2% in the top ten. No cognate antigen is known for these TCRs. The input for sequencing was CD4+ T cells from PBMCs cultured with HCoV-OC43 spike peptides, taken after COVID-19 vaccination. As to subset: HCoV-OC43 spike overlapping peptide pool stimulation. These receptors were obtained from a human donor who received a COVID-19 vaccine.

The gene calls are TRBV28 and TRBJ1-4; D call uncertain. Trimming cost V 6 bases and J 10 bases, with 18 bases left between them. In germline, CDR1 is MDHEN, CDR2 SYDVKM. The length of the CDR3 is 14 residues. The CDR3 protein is CASRPPGLGGKLFF. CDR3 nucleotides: TGTGCCAGCAGGCCCCCGGGCCTAGGAGGAAAACTGTTTTTT.

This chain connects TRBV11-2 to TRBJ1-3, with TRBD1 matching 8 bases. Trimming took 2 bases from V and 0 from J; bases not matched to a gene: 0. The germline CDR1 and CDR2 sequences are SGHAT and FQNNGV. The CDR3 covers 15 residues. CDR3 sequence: CASSLTGGSGNTIYF. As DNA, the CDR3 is TGTGCCAGCAGCTTAACAGGGGGCTCTGGAAACACCATATATTTT.

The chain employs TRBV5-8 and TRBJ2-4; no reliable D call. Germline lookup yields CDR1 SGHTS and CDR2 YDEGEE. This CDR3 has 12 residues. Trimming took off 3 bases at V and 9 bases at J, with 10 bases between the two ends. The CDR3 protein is CASSSAVRIQYF. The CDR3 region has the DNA TGTGCCAGCAGCTCGGCGGTTCGCATTCAGTACTTC.

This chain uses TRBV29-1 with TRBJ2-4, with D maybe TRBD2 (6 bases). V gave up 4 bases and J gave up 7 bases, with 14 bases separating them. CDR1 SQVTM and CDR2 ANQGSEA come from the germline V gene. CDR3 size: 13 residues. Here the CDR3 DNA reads TGCAGCGTTGCGCCCGACGGGACTAACATTCAGTACTTC. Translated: CSVAPDGTNIQYF.

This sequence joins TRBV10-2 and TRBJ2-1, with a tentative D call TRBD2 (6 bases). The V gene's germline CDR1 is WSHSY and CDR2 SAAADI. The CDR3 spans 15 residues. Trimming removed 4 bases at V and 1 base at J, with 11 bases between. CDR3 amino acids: CASSAGLLSYNEQFF. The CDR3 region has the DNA TGCGCCAGCAGTGCGGGACTCCTATCCTACAATGAGCAGTTCTTC.

CDR3 DNA sequence: TGTGCCAGCAGCACCGCGTGGGGCAGGGGCTATGGCTACACCTTC. Translating it yields CASSTAWGRGYGYTF. V is TRBV6-4 and J is TRBJ1-2; tentatively, D is TRBD1 (6 bases). The germline V gene has CDR1 MRHNA and CDR2 SNTAGT. This CDR3 comprises 15 residues. V lost 6 bases, J lost 4 bases, and 18 bases lay in between.

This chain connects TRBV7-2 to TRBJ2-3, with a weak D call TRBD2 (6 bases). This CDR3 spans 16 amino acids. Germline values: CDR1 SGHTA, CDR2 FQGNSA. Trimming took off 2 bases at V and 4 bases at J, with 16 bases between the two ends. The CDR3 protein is CASSLSTGVGADTQYF. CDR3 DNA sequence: TGTGCCAGCAGCTTAAGTACGGGGGTTGGGGCAGATACGCAGTATTTT. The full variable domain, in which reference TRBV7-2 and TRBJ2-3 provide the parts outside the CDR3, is GAGVSQSPSNKVTEKGKDVELRCDPISGHTALYWYRQSLGQGLEFLIYFQGNSAPDKSGLPSDRFSAERTGGSVSTLTIQRTQQEDSAVYLCASSLSTGVGADTQYFGPGTRLTVL.

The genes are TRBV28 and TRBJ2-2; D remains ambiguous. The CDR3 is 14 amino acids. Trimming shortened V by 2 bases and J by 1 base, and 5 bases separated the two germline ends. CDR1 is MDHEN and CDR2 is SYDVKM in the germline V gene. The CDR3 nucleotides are TGTGCCAGCAGTTTACAGCAGAACACCGGGGAGCTGTTTTTT. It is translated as CASSLQQNTGELFF.

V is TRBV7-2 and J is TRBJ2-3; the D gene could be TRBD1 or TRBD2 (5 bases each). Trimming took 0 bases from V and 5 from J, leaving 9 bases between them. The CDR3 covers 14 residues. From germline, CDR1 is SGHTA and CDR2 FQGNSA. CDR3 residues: CASSLAKRGDTQYF. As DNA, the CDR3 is TGTGCCAGCAGCTTAGCGAAGAGGGGAGATACGCAGTATTTT.

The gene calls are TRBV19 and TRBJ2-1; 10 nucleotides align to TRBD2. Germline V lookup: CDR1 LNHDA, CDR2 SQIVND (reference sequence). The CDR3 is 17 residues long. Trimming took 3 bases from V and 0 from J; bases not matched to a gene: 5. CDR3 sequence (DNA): TGTGCCAGTAGTATCGGACTAGCGGAGAGCTCCTACAATGAGCAGTTCTTC. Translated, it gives CASSIGLAESSYNEQFF.

CDR3 nucleotides: TGTGCCAGCAGTGAAGCCGGGGGCGCGGGCACCGGGGAGCTGTTTTTT. Its protein product is CASSEAGGAGTGELFF. V gene TRBV2 combines with J gene TRBJ2-2; D tentatively reads TRBD1 or TRBD2 (6 bases each). Trimming stripped 0 bases from V and 4 bases from J, with 12 bases between. This CDR3 is 16 amino acids long. Germline loops: CDR1 SNHLY, CDR2 FYNNEI.

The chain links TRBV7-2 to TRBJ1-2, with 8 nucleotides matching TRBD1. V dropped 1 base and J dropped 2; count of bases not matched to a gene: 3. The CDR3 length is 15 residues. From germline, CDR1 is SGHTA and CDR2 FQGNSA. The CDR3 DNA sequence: TGTGCCAGCAGCTTAGTTCGACAGGGGAACTATGGCTACACCTTC. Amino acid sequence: CASSLVRQGNYGYTF.

The CDR3 here is CASSPPNAPYNEQFF. The CDR3 DNA sequence: TGTGCCAGCTCACCACCTAACGCCCCCTACAATGAGCAGTTCTTC. The chain is built from TRBV18 and TRBJ2-1, with unresolved D. Germline CDR1 reads KGHSH; CDR2 reads LQKENI. V was trimmed by 0 bases and J by 2 bases, leaving 8 bases between them. The CDR3 has 15 residues.

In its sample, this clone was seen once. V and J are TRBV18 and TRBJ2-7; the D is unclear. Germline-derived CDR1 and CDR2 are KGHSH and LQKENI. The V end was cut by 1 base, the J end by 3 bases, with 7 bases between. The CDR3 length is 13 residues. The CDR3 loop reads CASSPQRGYEQYV. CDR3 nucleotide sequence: TGTGCCAGCTCACCACAAAGAGGCTACGAGCAGTACGTC.

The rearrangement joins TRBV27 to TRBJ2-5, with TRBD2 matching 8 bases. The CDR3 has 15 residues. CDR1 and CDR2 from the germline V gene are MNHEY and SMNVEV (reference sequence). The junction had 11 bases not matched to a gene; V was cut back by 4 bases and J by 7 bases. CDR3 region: CASSSIAGIRWTQYF. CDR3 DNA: TGTGCCAGCAGTTCGATAGCGGGGATACGATGGACCCAGTACTTC.

The CDR3 spells CASSPGQNYGYTF. In nucleotides, the CDR3 is TGTGCCAGCAGCCCTGGACAAAACTATGGCTACACCTTC. The J gene is TRBJ1-2, the V gene TRBV7-2; maybe TRBD1 (5 bases). Looked up from germline, CDR1 is SGHTA and CDR2 is FQGNSA. The CDR3 runs to 13 residues. The V end was cut by 5 bases, the J end by 2 bases, with 9 bases between.

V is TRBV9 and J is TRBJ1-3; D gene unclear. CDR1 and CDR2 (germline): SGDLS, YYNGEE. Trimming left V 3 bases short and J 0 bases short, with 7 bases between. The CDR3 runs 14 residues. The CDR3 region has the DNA TGTGCCAGCAGCGGCATAAGCTCTGGAAACACCATATATTTT. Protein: CASSGISSGNTIYF. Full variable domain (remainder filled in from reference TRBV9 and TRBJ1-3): DSGVTQTPKHLITATGQRVTLRCSPRSGDLSVYWYQQSLDQGLQFLIQYYNGEERAKGNILERFSAQQFPDLHSELNLSSLELGDSALYFCASSGISSGNTIYFGEGSWLTVV.

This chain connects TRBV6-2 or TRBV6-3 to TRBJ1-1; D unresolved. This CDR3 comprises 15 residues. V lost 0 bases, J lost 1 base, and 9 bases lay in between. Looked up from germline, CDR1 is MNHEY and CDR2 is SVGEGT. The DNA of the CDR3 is TGTGCCAGCAGTTACTCGTACAGTGAGAACACTGAAGCTTTCTTT. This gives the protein CASSYSYSENTEAFF.

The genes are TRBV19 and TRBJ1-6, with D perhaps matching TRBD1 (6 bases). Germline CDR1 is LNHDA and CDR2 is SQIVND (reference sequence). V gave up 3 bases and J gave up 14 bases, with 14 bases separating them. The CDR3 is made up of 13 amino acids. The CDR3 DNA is TGTGCCAGTAGTATCCAGGGGACCGAAACCCTCCACTTT. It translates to CASSIQGTETLHF. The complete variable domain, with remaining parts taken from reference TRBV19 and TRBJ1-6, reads DGGITQSPKYLFRKEGQNVTLSCEQNLNHDAMYWYRQDPGQGLRLIYYSQIVNDFQKGDIAEGYSVSREKKESFPLTVTSAQKNPTAFYLCASSIQGTETLHFGNGTRLTVT.

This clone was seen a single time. The CDR3 bases are TGTGCCAGCAGCTTTGCCAGGGCCAACACCGGGGAGCTGTTTTTT. Residues: CASSFARANTGELFF. J is TRBJ2-2 and V is TRBV7-8; TRBD1 is a possible D gene (5 bases). The CDR3 consists of 15 residues. From germline, CDR1 is SGHVS and CDR2 FQNEAQ. V was shortened by 3 bases and J by 2 bases, with 10 bases between the two germline ends.

The CDR3 DNA reads as TGCAGTGCTAGAGAGGGGTTTGAGCAGTTCTTC. Its translation is CSAREGFEQFF. The V gene is TRBV20-1, the J gene TRBJ2-1; no definite D call. This CDR3 comprises 11 residues. The germline V gene has CDR1 DFQATT and CDR2 SNEGSKA (reference sequence). V was cut by 0 bases and J by 9 bases, with 6 bases left in between.

In nucleotides, the CDR3 is TGTGCCAGCAGCCAAGCGCCAACCAGTGGGGGGGGCGGTCAGCCCCAGCATTTT. As protein: CASSQAPTSGGGGQPQHF. The V gene is TRBV3-1 (or the pseudogene TRBV3-2), the J gene TRBJ1-5; possible D gene TRBD1, 6 bases. CDR1 and CDR2 from the germline V gene are LGHDT and YNNKEL (reference sequence). V lost 1 base to trimming and J lost 6 bases, with 22 bases between them. The CDR3 is 18 residues long.

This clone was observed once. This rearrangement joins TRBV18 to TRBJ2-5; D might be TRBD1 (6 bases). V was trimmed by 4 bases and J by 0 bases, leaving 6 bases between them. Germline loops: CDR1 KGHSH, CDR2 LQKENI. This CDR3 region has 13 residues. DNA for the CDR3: TGTGCCAGCTCACGGACAGACCAAGAGACCCAGTACTTC. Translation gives CASSRTDQETQYF.

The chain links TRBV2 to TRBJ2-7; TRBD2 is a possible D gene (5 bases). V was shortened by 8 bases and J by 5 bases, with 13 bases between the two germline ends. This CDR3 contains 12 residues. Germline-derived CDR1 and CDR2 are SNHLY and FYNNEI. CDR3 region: CASHRGSNEQYV. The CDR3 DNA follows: TGTGCCAGCCACAGAGGGTCTAACGAGCAGTACGTC.

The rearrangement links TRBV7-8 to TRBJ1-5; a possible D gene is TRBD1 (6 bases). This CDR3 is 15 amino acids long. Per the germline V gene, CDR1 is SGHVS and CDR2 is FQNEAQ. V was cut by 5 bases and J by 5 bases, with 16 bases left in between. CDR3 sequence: CASSPPGAGDQPQHF. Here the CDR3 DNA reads TGTGCCAGCAGCCCCCCCGGGGCAGGGGATCAGCCCCAGCATTTT.

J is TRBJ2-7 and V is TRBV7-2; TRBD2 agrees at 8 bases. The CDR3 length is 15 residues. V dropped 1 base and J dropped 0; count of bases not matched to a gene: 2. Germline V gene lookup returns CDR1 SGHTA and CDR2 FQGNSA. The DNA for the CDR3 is TGTGCCAGCAGCTTAGAGCGGGGGCCCTCCTACGAGCAGTACGTC. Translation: CASSLERGPSYEQYV.

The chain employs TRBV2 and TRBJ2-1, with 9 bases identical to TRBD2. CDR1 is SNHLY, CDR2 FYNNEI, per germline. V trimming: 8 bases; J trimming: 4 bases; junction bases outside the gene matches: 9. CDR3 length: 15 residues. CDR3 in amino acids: CASSLRGGAYNEQFF. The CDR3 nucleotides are TGTGCCAGCTCCTTGCGGGGGGGCGCTTACAATGAGCAGTTCTTC.

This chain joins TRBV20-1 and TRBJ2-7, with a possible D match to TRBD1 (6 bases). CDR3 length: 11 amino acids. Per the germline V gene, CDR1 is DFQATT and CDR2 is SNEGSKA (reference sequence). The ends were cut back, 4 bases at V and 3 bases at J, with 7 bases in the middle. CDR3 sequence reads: CSAKDSYEQYV. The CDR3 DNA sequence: TGCAGTGCTAAGGACAGCTACGAGCAGTACGTC.